The 26 T cell receptor beta chains given below trace back to one sample, sequenced in a study of T cell changes during pregnancy in multiple sclerosis. The data were produced by immunoSEQ multiplex PCR, yet TCRdb's version contains in-frame clones alone and is incomplete. This table has approximately 89,000 clones, 94% appearing once. The material was peripheral blood, obtained after pregnancy. These receptors originate from a female donor in good health, enrolled as a control in a pregnancy study.

The V call is TRBV11-2, the J call TRBJ2-5; 8 bases match TRBD2. Per germline, CDR1 SGHAT and CDR2 FQNNGV. Germline trimming cut 3 bases from V and 1 base from J; bases unmatched to any gene: 4. This CDR3 is 15 amino acids long. CDR3 amino acids: CASSFGRGGQETQYF. The DNA for the CDR3 is TGTGCCAGCAGCTTTGGTCGGGGGGGCCAAGAGACCCAGTACTTC.

V is TRBV6-4 and J is TRBJ2-6, with 7 bases aligning to TRBD1. The germline V gene has CDR1 MRHNA and CDR2 SNTAGT. V gave up 0 bases and J gave up 2 bases; unmatched junction bases: 1. The CDR3 is made up of 16 amino acids. CDR3 amino acids: CASSDSGGAGANVLTF. The CDR3 nucleotides are TGTGCCAGCAGTGACTCAGGGGGCGCTGGGGCCAACGTCCTGACTTTC.

The table lists this clone with a count of one. The CDR3 DNA sequence: TGTGCCAGCTCCGGGACAGGGGGGCGAGTGGAGACCCAGTACTTC. Translation gives CASSGTGGRVETQYF. The rearrangement links TRBV6-6 to TRBJ2-5, with 11 nucleotides matching TRBD1. Germline values: CDR1 MNHNY, CDR2 SVGAGI (reference sequence). Losses at the gene ends were 8 bases for V and 5 bases for J; bases not matched to a gene: 10. The CDR3 length is 15 residues.

The V and J genes are TRBV5-6 and TRBJ2-1; no clear D gene. Germline CDR1 is SGHDT and CDR2 is YYEEEE. The CDR3 contains 11 residues. Trimming removed 1 base at V and 8 bases at J, with 4 bases between. The CDR3 DNA follows: TGTGCCAGCAGCTTGACGGATGAGCAGTTCTTC. Translated, it gives CASSLTDEQFF.

The J gene is TRBJ2-3, the V gene TRBV10-3; the match to TRBD2 covers 9 bases. This CDR3 has 16 residues. Trimming at V came to 10 bases and at J to 3 bases, leaving 14 bases not matched to a gene. Germline assignment: CDR1 ENHRY and CDR2 SYGVKD. CDR3 nucleotides: TGTGCCACGGGGGGGGGACCTAGCGGGACGACAGATACGCAGTATTTT. As protein: CATGGGPSGTTDTQYF.

J is TRBJ2-7 and V is TRBV11-2; D possibly corresponds to TRBD1 (6 bases). CDR1 SGHAT and CDR2 FQNNGV come from the germline V gene. V was cut by 5 bases and J by 0 bases, with 14 bases left in between. CDR3 length: 15 amino acids. CDR3 DNA sequence: TGTGCCAGCAGCACGACCGACAGGAGCTCCTACGAGCAGTACTTC. Protein sequence: CASSTTDRSSYEQYF.

The chain recombines TRBV25-1 with TRBJ2-3; 11 bases line up with TRBD2. The CDR3 length is 13 residues. V was clipped by 8 bases and J by 5 bases; unmatched bases: 3. Germline CDR1 and CDR2: MGHDK and SYGVNS. CDR3 nucleotide sequence: TGTGCCAGCGTAGCGGGAGGGCTAGATACGCAGTATTTT. Its protein is CASVAGGLDTQYF. The entire variable domain, with the rest obtained from reference TRBV25-1 and TRBJ2-3, is as follows: EADIYQTPRYLVIGTGKKITLECSQTMGHDKMYWYQQDPGMELHLIHYSYGVNSTEKGDLSSESTVSRIRTEHFPLTLESARPSHTSQYLCASVAGGLDTQYFGPGTRLTVL.

V is TRBV4-2 and J is TRBJ2-1, with D hard to call. Germline-derived CDR1 and CDR2 are LGHNA and YNFKEQ. V gave up 3 bases and J gave up 2 bases, with 14 bases separating them. The CDR3 has 16 residues. CDR3 amino acids: CASSHTMTQTYNEQFF. The DNA for the CDR3 is TGTGCCAGCAGCCACACCATGACTCAAACCTACAATGAGCAGTTCTTC.

J is TRBJ2-7 and V is TRBV2; tentatively, D is TRBD1 (5 bases). Between the trimmed V and J ends, which lost 5 bases and 2 bases, there was a span of 10 bases. Germline assignment: CDR1 SNHLY and CDR2 FYNNEI. The CDR3 length is 13 residues. CDR3 bases: TGTGCCAGCAGTTCAGGGCCCCCCTACGAGCAGTACTTC. Translating it yields CASSSGPPYEQYF.

The V gene is TRBV29-1, the J gene TRBJ2-7; the match to TRBD2 covers 10 bases. The CDR3 is made up of 13 amino acids. V was clipped by 2 bases and J by 6 bases; unmatched bases: 4. Looked up from germline, CDR1 is SQVTM and CDR2 is ANQGSEA. Here the CDR3 reads CSVELAGVSEQYF. The CDR3 nucleotides are TGCAGCGTTGAACTAGCGGGAGTTTCCGAGCAGTACTTC.

The chain links TRBV7-9 to TRBJ2-7; 8 positions match TRBD2. Per the germline V gene, CDR1 is SEHNR and CDR2 is FQNEAQ (reference sequence). The CDR3 has 16 amino acids. The V and J ends lost 3 bases and 0 bases, in that order; junction bases with no gene match: 7. The CDR3 nucleotides read TGTGCCAGCAGCTTCTCGGGAGGGTCCTACTCCTACGAGCAGTACTTC. Translated, it gives CASSFSGGSYSYEQYF.

The genes are TRBV28 and TRBJ2-3, with 7 positions matching TRBD1. Germline CDR1 reads MDHEN; CDR2 reads SYDVKM. This CDR3 contains 15 residues. V gave up 5 bases and J gave up 1 base; unmatched junction bases: 6. CDR3 coding DNA: TGTGCCAGCAGTAAAACGACAGGGCGCACAGATACGCAGTATTTT. It translates to CASSKTTGRTDTQYF.

This chain connects TRBV18 to TRBJ2-5, with 8 bases matching TRBD1. CDR1 and CDR2 (germline): KGHSH, LQKENI. This CDR3 has 15 residues. V trimming: 4 bases; J trimming: 3 bases; junction bases outside the gene matches: 7. In DNA, the CDR3 is TGTGCCAGCTCACTCACTCGACAGGGGAAAGAGACCCAGTACTTC. Its protein product is CASSLTRQGKETQYF.

The CDR3, as DNA: TGTGCCAGCAGTTCAACCACATCCGGGACAGGGGGGGCTGAAGCTTTCTTT. Its protein is CASSSTTSGTGGAEAFF. This rearrangement joins TRBV27 to TRBJ1-1; the match to TRBD1 covers 11 bases. Germline V CDR1 and CDR2: MNHEY, SMNVEV (reference sequence). V lost 4 bases and J lost 6; bases outside the gene matches: 13. The CDR3 spans 17 residues.

This clone was seen only once. This chain uses TRBV2 with TRBJ1-4, with 7 bases fitting TRBD1. The CDR3 extends over 16 amino acids. J lost 0 bases, V lost 7 bases, and 8 bases had no gene match. The germline gives CDR1 SNHLY, CDR2 FYNNEI. The CDR3 region is CASTETGSPTNEKLFF. In DNA form, the CDR3 reads TGTGCCAGCACCGAGACAGGGAGTCCAACTAATGAAAAACTGTTTTTT. The complete variable domain, with remaining parts taken from reference TRBV2 and TRBJ1-4, reads EPEVTQTPSHQVTQMGQEVILRCVPISNHLYFYWYRQILGQKVEFLVSFYNNEISEKSEIFDDQFSVERPDGSNFTLKIRSTKLEDSAMYFCASTETGSPTNEKLFFGSGTQLSVL.

This sequence joins TRBV6-5 and TRBJ2-7, with 7 bases matching TRBD1. Germline V gene lookup returns CDR1 MNHEY and CDR2 SVGAGI. The CDR3 has 13 amino acids. V shed 4 bases, J shed 3 bases, and the junction held 3 bases outside the gene matches. The chain's CDR3 is CASSSQGIYEQYF. The CDR3 DNA sequence: TGTGCCAGCAGTTCACAGGGGATCTACGAGCAGTACTTC.

The gene calls are TRBV11-1 and TRBJ2-7; D is uncertain. V lost 5 bases, J lost 7 bases, and 15 bases lay in between. The CDR3 consists of 13 residues. CDR1 and CDR2 (germline): SGHAT, FQDESV (reference sequence). The CDR3 reads CASSPRILGEQYF. CDR3 nucleotides: TGTGCCAGCAGCCCAAGGATCCTCGGGGAGCAGTACTTC.

This clone was detected once. This sequence joins TRBV7-2 and TRBJ2-1; 13 bases are shared with TRBD2. CDR3 length equals 15 residues. CDR1 and CDR2 from the germline V gene are SGHTA and FQGNSA. V dropped 3 bases and J dropped 4; count of bases not matched to a gene: 0. CDR3 sequence (DNA): TGTGCCAGCAGCTTGGGACTAGCGGGGTACAATGAGCAGTTCTTC. Its protein is CASSLGLAGYNEQFF.

The chain combines TRBV28 with TRBJ1-5, with 8 bases identical to TRBD1. This CDR3 has 16 residues. Germline V gene sequence: CDR1 MDHEN, CDR2 SYDVKM. With V trimmed by 8 bases and J by 5 bases, 14 bases remained unmatched. As DNA, the CDR3 is TGTGCCAGCCGAGCGCCGGGACAGGAGGCAGATCAGCCCCAGCATTTT. Translation gives CASRAPGQEADQPQHF.

This chain joins TRBV9 and TRBJ1-2; D unresolved. This CDR3 has 15 amino acids. The germline V gene encodes CDR1 SGDLS and CDR2 YYNGEE. V was trimmed by 0 bases and J by 3 bases, leaving 12 bases between them. CDR3 amino acids: CASSVEVTRDYGYTF. CDR3 nucleotide sequence: TGTGCCAGCAGCGTAGAAGTCACCCGGGACTATGGCTACACCTTC.

This rearrangement joins TRBV30 to TRBJ1-2, with D maybe TRBD1 (5 bases). CDR3 length: 13 residues. V lost 5 bases to trimming and J lost 4 bases, with 14 bases between them. Germline CDR1 GTSNPN, CDR2 SVGIG (reference sequence). For the CDR3, the DNA is TGTGCCTGGGCGACAGCTTACCCCTATGGCTACACCTTC. Amino acids: CAWATAYPYGYTF.

This clone is categorized as medium-sized (0.01 to 0.1%). This chain joins TRBV4-2 and TRBJ2-7; 8 bases map to TRBD2. Germline values: CDR1 LGHNA, CDR2 YNFKEQ. This CDR3 spans 17 amino acids. V was clipped by 0 bases and J by 2 bases; unmatched bases: 9. This CDR3 reads CASSQDQAGVWAYEQYF. The CDR3 coding sequence is TGTGCCAGCAGCCAAGACCAAGCGGGAGTCTGGGCCTACGAGCAGTACTTC.

V gene TRBV5-4 combines with J gene TRBJ2-1; D gene uncertain. Germline loops: CDR1 SGHNT, CDR2 YYREEE (reference sequence). This CDR3 spans 14 amino acids. V gave up 1 base and J gave up 5 bases, with 10 bases separating them. In nucleotides, the CDR3 is TGTGCCAGCAGCTTGCTAGTCGTAGACAATGAGCAGTTCTTC. Encoded protein: CASSLLVVDNEQFF.

This clone has only a few counts. The chain recombines TRBV18 with TRBJ1-2, with 8 positions matching TRBD1. There are 14 residues in the CDR3. CDR1 and CDR2 from the germline V gene are KGHSH and LQKENI. The ends lost 0 bases at V and 5 bases at J; junction bases unmatched: 2. The CDR3 here is CASSPPTGDYGYTF. CDR3 nucleotide sequence: TGTGCCAGCTCACCACCGACAGGGGATTATGGCTACACCTTC.

This chain joins TRBV7-9 and TRBJ2-3; D gene unclear. Trimming shortened V by 4 bases and J by 2 bases, and 7 bases separated the two germline ends. Looked up from germline, CDR1 is SEHNR and CDR2 is FQNEAQ (reference sequence). The CDR3 is made up of 13 amino acids. The chain's CDR3 is CASSWADTDTQYF. The CDR3 nucleotides read TGTGCCAGCAGCTGGGCAGACACAGATACGCAGTATTTT. The variable domain in full, completed from reference TRBV7-9 and TRBJ2-3, reads DTGVSQNPRHKITKRGQNVTFRCDPISEHNRLYWYRQTLGQGPEFLTYFQNEAQLEKSRLLSDRFSAERPKGSFSTLEIQRTEQGDSAMYLCASSWADTDTQYFGPGTRLTVL.

The chain employs TRBV4-1 and TRBJ2-1; D gene uncertain. Germline V CDR1 and CDR2: MGHRA, YSYEKL. This CDR3 contains 15 residues. V was clipped by 0 bases and J by 4 bases, with 10 bases between them. For the CDR3, the DNA is TGCGCCAGCAGCCAAGAAGGAGCCGGATACAATGAGCAGTTCTTC. Translation: CASSQEGAGYNEQFF.